The 7 T cell receptor beta chains presented below share a single source sample, sequenced in a study of blood T cell repertoires in COVID-19. The repertoire was sequenced with immunoSEQ multiplex PCR; TCRdb's copy has only in-frame clones and lacks some. The sample carries fewer than 250,000 clones, approximately 86% recorded once. Sample: peripheral blood. The source of these receptors is a woman aged 55-69 years with active or convalescent COVID-19.

V is TRBV30 and J is TRBJ2-1; 16 bases are shared with TRBD2. The CDR3 is 16 amino acids. Germline V gene data show CDR1 as GTSNPN and CDR2 as SVGIG (reference sequence). With V trimmed by 8 bases and J by 8 bases, 12 bases remained unmatched. Here the CDR3 DNA reads TGTGCCGGGGTGGGGACTAGCGGGAGGGCCGGGGATGAGCAGTTCTTC. Amino acid sequence: CAGVGTSGRAGDEQFF.

A remark on this clone: Being one base from a much bigger clone, this may be a read error. The chain has TRBV25-1 and TRBJ1-2; 9 positions match TRBD1. V lost 8 bases to trimming and J lost 4 bases; unmatched junction nucleotides: 2. The CDR3 contains 12 residues. The germline gives CDR1 MGHDK, CDR2 SYGVNS. The CDR3 DNA follows: TGTGCCAGCGAGGACAGGGGCTATGGCTACACCTTC. Protein sequence: CASEDRGYGYTF.

The chain is built from TRBV6-5 and TRBJ2-2; 9 bases agree with TRBD2. The length of the CDR3 is 15 residues. The J segment lost 4 bases and the V segment lost 4 bases, leaving 4 bases of the junction unmatched. CDR1 and CDR2 (germline): MNHEY, SVGAGI. CDR3 amino acids: CASSSRGGATGELFF. The CDR3 DNA reads TGTGCCAGCAGTTCCCGCGGGGGGGCCACCGGGGAGCTGTTTTTT.

The chain employs TRBV28 and TRBJ2-1, with 12 positions matching TRBD2. The CDR3 runs 12 residues. Germline V lookup: CDR1 MDHEN, CDR2 SYDVKM. The trim removed 4 bases at V and 14 bases at J, leaving 3 bases unmatched. The CDR3 loop reads CASSSRLAGEFF. CDR3 bases: TGTGCCAGCAGTTCCAGACTAGCGGGGGAGTTCTTC.

The CDR3 DNA sequence: TGTGCCAGCAGCTTAGACAGGGGCGAAAAACTGTTTTTT. Its translation is CASSLDRGEKLFF. V and J are TRBV28 and TRBJ1-4; TRBD1 matches 8 bases. Trimming cost V 6 bases and J 8 bases; bases outside gene matches: 5. CDR1 MDHEN and CDR2 SYDVKM come from the germline V gene. CDR3 length equals 13 residues.

V usage is TRBV5-1 and J usage is TRBJ2-6; the match to TRBD1 covers 10 bases. Germline V gene data show CDR1 as SGHRS and CDR2 as YFSETQ. The CDR3 is 17 residues long. The V segment lost 5 bases and the J segment 0 bases; nucleotides outside the gene matches: 5. The CDR3 nucleotides read TGCGCCAGCAGAGGGACAGGGGATACCTCTGGGGCCAACGTCCTGACTTTC. Translating it yields CASRGTGDTSGANVLTF.

The V call is TRBV12-3 or TRBV12-4, the J call TRBJ1-4, with D possibly being TRBD1 (6 bases). This CDR3 comprises 13 residues. Trimming removed 5 bases at V and 10 bases at J, with 14 bases between. The CDR3: CASSRDIERKLFF. DNA of the CDR3: TGTGCCAGCAGTAGGGACATAGAACGAAAACTGTTTTTT.